The sequence of this T cell receptor beta chain was determined in a study of beta chain features in type 1 diabetes. This CDR3 region has 17 residues. V was clipped by 1 base and J by 6 bases, with 20 bases between them. CDR1 and CDR2 from the germline V gene are LGHNA and YSLEER. Expressed TCRB transcripts were sequenced because the isolated RNA had all been reverse transcribed beforehand. Assay used: immunoSEQ multiplex PCR; TCRdb lists only in-frame clones, some missing. The sample gives 90,000 to 110,000 clones, 40% of which show up once; roughly 0.064% is in the top ten. The chain recombines TRBV4-3 with TRBJ2-3; D is uncertain. The TCR was taken from a woman between 18 and 29 years old in good health. Sample: stem cell memory CD4+ T cells from blood. CDR3 nucleotides: TGCGCCAGCAGCCAAGGTGAAGGTTCAACCAAGAGGGATACGCAGTATTTT. This encodes CASSQGEGSTKRDTQYF.